The 12 T cell receptor beta chains presented below share a single source sample, sequenced in a study of cytomegalovirus exposure and HLA in healthy donors. 13 Jbeta primers and 60 Vbeta primers were used for the PCR. The repertoire was sequenced with immunoSEQ multiplex PCR; TCRdb's copy has only in-frame clones and lacks some. The sample has 140,000 to 150,000 clones; 84% are singletons. The source material was PBMCs. Receptor source: a boy aged 2 to 10 in good health and CMV-seronegative.

The chain uses TRBV5-1 and TRBJ1-2; 10 nucleotides align to TRBD1. Germline loops: CDR1 SGHRS, CDR2 YFSETQ. There are 16 residues in the CDR3. The V and J ends lost 1 base and 7 bases, in that order; junction bases with no gene match: 10. The CDR3 DNA reads as TGCGCCAGCAGCTTGAATATAGGACAGGGGGTGCGTGGCTACACCTTC. It specifies CASSLNIGQGVRGYTF.

This clone has only one observation. This chain links TRBV19 with TRBJ1-2; 7 bases fit TRBD1. Germline trimming cut 5 bases from V and 3 bases from J; bases unmatched to any gene: 3. This CDR3 is 13 amino acids long. Germline lookup yields CDR1 LNHDA and CDR2 SQIVND (reference sequence). The CDR3 DNA follows: TGTGCCAGTAGTCGACAGGGTGACTATGGCTACACCTTC. Protein: CASSRQGDYGYTF.

V and J are TRBV27 and TRBJ2-5, with TRBD2 identical over 8 bases. The J call is in doubt because the DNA end fits TRBJ2-7 better. Germline CDR1 MNHEY, CDR2 SMNVEV (reference sequence). The CDR3 runs 14 residues. In nucleotides, the CDR3 is TGTGCCAGCAGTTTACTTGGACTAGCATCCGAGCAGTACTTC. Protein: CASSLLGLASEQYF.

This sequence joins TRBV7-9 and TRBJ2-7; D may be TRBD2 (5 bases). CDR3 length equals 12 residues. Trimming left V 5 bases short and J 5 bases short, with 10 bases between. Germline V gene lookup returns CDR1 SEHNR and CDR2 FQNEAQ (reference sequence). The CDR3 DNA reads as TGTGCCAGCAGCCCGGCGCGGGACGAGCAGTACTTC. The encoded protein is CASSPARDEQYF.

V gene TRBV7-2 combines with J gene TRBJ2-4; no firm D call. The CDR3 spans 15 residues. Germline CDR1 is SGHTA and CDR2 is FQGNSA. V lost 4 bases, J lost 1 base, and 11 bases lay in between. The CDR3 sequence is CASSYTPYAKNIQYF. CDR3 sequence (DNA): TGTGCCAGCAGCTATACCCCCTACGCCAAAAACATTCAGTACTTC.

V gene TRBV5-1 combines with J gene TRBJ2-7; 8 bases are shared with TRBD2. The CDR3 length is 14 residues. With V trimmed by 2 bases and J by 7 bases, 8 bases remained unmatched. Per the germline V gene, CDR1 is SGHRS and CDR2 is YFSETQ. CDR3 sequence reads: CASSLAGAGAEQYF. In nucleotides, the CDR3 is TGCGCCAGCAGCTTAGCGGGGGCGGGAGCAGAGCAGTACTTC.

This clone was seen just once. The V gene is TRBV18, the J gene TRBJ1-4, with D possibly matching TRBD1 (6 bases). The CDR3 spans 20 residues. From germline, CDR1 is KGHSH and CDR2 LQKENI. Trimming removed 0 bases at V and 7 bases at J, with 27 bases between. CDR3: CASSPPGAQGVFLFGEKLFF. DNA for the CDR3: TGTGCCAGCTCACCACCGGGCGCACAGGGCGTTTTTCTGTTCGGTGAAAAACTGTTTTTT.

The chain carries TRBV28 and TRBJ2-3; the D gene is possibly TRBD1 (5 bases). The germline V gene encodes CDR1 MDHEN and CDR2 SYDVKM. There are 20 residues in the CDR3. V shed 5 bases and J shed 5 bases, with 32 bases lying between them. The CDR3 is CASSPYLTPSGRALGDTQYF. DNA for the CDR3: TGTGCCAGCAGTCCGTACCTGACCCCCTCCGGCAGGGCCCTCGGAGATACGCAGTATTTT.

The chain recombines TRBV2 with TRBJ2-1, with D unresolved. The CDR3 length is 14 residues. V lost 4 bases and J 4 bases, leaving 11 bases between the germline ends. The germline gives CDR1 SNHLY, CDR2 FYNNEI. CDR3: CASSVESLYNEQFF. CDR3 nucleotide sequence: TGTGCCAGCAGTGTTGAGTCTCTATACAATGAGCAGTTCTTC.

The chain employs TRBV7-2 and TRBJ2-2; 8 bases are shared with TRBD1. The CDR3 is made up of 15 amino acids. CDR1 is SGHTA, CDR2 FQGNSA, per germline. With V trimmed by 5 bases and J by 5 bases, 7 bases remained unmatched. The CDR3 loop is CASSQTGAETGELFF. The CDR3 DNA reads TGTGCCAGCAGCCAGACAGGGGCAGAAACCGGGGAGCTGTTTTTT.

This sequence joins TRBV30 and TRBJ2-7, with D perhaps matching TRBD1 (6 bases). CDR1 and CDR2 from the germline V gene are GTSNPN and SVGIG (reference sequence). The V end lost 0 bases, the J end lost 0 bases, and 18 bases lay between the germline ends. This CDR3 contains 17 residues. CDR3 residues: CAWSVKMTGRLSYEQYF. The CDR3 DNA sequence: TGTGCCTGGAGTGTAAAAATGACAGGCAGACTCTCCTACGAGCAGTACTTC.

The rearrangement joins TRBV7-3 to TRBJ1-1; D is unresolved. Germline lookup yields CDR1 SGHTA and CDR2 FQGTGA. V lost 6 bases and J lost 8, with 19 bases in between. The CDR3 spans 14 residues. CDR3 loop: CASRLDLGREEAFF. The CDR3 DNA is TGTGCCAGCAGGCTCGATCTGGGAAGGGAGGAAGCTTTCTTT.